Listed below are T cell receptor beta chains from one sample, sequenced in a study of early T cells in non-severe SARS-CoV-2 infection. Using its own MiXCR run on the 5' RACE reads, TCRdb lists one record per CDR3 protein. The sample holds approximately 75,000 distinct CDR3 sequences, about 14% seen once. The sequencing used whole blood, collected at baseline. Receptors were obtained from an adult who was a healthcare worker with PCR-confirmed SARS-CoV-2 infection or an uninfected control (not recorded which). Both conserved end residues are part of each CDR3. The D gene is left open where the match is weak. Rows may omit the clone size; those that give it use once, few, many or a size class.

CDR3aa: CASRTGRLVGANEQFF; CDR3nt: TGCGCCAGCCGCACTGGCCGACTAGTGGGGGCCAATGAGCAGTTCTTC; d_gene: .; v_gene: TRBV5-1; abundance: .; j_gene: TRBJ2-1
CDR3aa: CAISEKGNTGELFF; CDR3nt: TGTGCCATCAGTGAGAAAGGGAACACCGGGGAGCTGTTTTTT; d_gene: .; v_gene: TRBV10-3; abundance: many; j_gene: TRBJ2-2
CDR3aa: CASAIVLDGELFF; CDR3nt: TGTGCCAGCGCGATAGTTTTGGACGGGGAGCTGTTTTTT; d_gene: .; v_gene: TRBV5-6; abundance: few; j_gene: TRBJ2-2
CDR3aa: CASHLTGSTDTQYF; CDR3nt: TGTGCCAGCCATCTTACAGGGAGCACAGATACGCAGTATTTT; d_gene: .; v_gene: TRBV6-1; abundance: .; j_gene: TRBJ2-3
CDR3aa: CSVRRVGRETQYF; CDR3nt: TGCAGTGTTAGGAGGGTCGGTCGAGAGACCCAGTACTTC; d_gene: .; v_gene: TRBV20-1; abundance: many; j_gene: TRBJ2-5
CDR3aa: CASSHLESTEAFF; CDR3nt: TGTGCCAGCAGTCATCTGGAATCCACTGAAGCTTTCTTT; d_gene: .; v_gene: TRBV28; abundance: few; j_gene: TRBJ1-1
CDR3aa: CASSPSKDTEAFF; CDR3nt: TGTGCCAGCTCACCTTCGAAGGACACTGAAGCTTTCTTT; d_gene: .; v_gene: TRBV18; abundance: many; j_gene: TRBJ1-1
CDR3aa: CASSQATPFGSSYEQYF; CDR3nt: TGTGCCAGCAGCCAAGCGACCCCGTTCGGTAGCTCCTACGAGCAGTACTTC; d_gene: .; v_gene: TRBV3-1; abundance: .; j_gene: TRBJ2-7
CDR3aa: CASSFELAGTLRETQYF; CDR3nt: TGTGCCAGCAGCTTCGAACTAGCGGGGACATTGAGAGAGACCCAGTACTTC; d_gene: TRBD2; v_gene: TRBV7-6; abundance: few; j_gene: TRBJ2-5
CDR3aa: CASSPREGEQYF; CDR3nt: TGTGCCAGCAGCCCCCGCGAAGGGGAGCAGTACTTC; d_gene: .; v_gene: TRBV3-1; abundance: .; j_gene: TRBJ2-7
CDR3aa: CASSPSGGGSTDTQYF; CDR3nt: TGTGCCAGCAGCCCTTCTGGCGGGGGCAGCACAGATACGCAGTATTTT; d_gene: .; v_gene: TRBV11-3; abundance: .; j_gene: TRBJ2-3
CDR3aa: CASKERTNTGEPFF; CDR3nt: TGCGCCAGCAAGGAGCGAACGAACACCGGGGAGCCGTTTTTT; d_gene: .; v_gene: TRBV5-1; abundance: few; j_gene: TRBJ2-2
CDR3aa: CASSWGGGRLVYEQYF; CDR3nt: TGTGCCAGCAGTTGGGGAGGGGGCAGGCTGGTCTACGAGCAGTACTTC; d_gene: .; v_gene: TRBV28; abundance: few; j_gene: TRBJ2-7
CDR3aa: CASSFSHQETQYF; CDR3nt: TGTGCCAGCAGCTTTAGCCACCAAGAGACCCAGTACTTC; d_gene: .; v_gene: TRBV5-6; abundance: .; j_gene: TRBJ2-5
CDR3aa: CASSPLRDRGANVLTF; CDR3nt: TGTGCCAGCTCACCACTCCGGGACAGGGGCGCCAACGTCCTGACTTTC; d_gene: TRBD1; v_gene: TRBV18; abundance: .; j_gene: TRBJ2-6
CDR3aa: CASSSVRDQGNSPLHF; CDR3nt: TGTGCCAGCAGTTCAGTGAGGGATCAGGGTAATTCACCCCTCCACTTT; d_gene: .; v_gene: TRBV28; abundance: .; j_gene: TRBJ1-6
CDR3aa: CASSPLTDPNEQFF; CDR3nt: TGTGCCAGCAGTCCACTTACGGACCCCAATGAGCAGTTCTTC; d_gene: .; v_gene: TRBV28; abundance: many; j_gene: TRBJ2-1
CDR3aa: CASSPDGGGPYEQYF; CDR3nt: TGCGCCAGCAGCCCTGATGGGGGAGGGCCCTACGAGCAGTACTTC; d_gene: TRBD2; v_gene: TRBV4-1; abundance: few; j_gene: TRBJ2-7
CDR3aa: CSARDYLAGTGELFF; CDR3nt: TGCAGTGCTAGAGATTATCTAGCGGGGACCGGGGAGCTGTTTTTT; d_gene: TRBD2; v_gene: TRBV20-1; abundance: few; j_gene: TRBJ2-2
CDR3aa: CASSEVGHGNTEAFF; CDR3nt: TGTGCCAGCAGTGAAGTGGGACACGGGAACACTGAAGCTTTCTTT; d_gene: .; v_gene: TRBV6-1; abundance: .; j_gene: TRBJ1-1
CDR3aa: CASSLPGNEQFF; CDR3nt: TGCGCCAGCAGCTTGCCAGGGAATGAGCAGTTCTTC; d_gene: .; v_gene: TRBV5-1; abundance: many; j_gene: TRBJ2-1
CDR3aa: CSVVGRSGGYTF; CDR3nt: TGCAGCGTTGTTGGGCGGTCCGGAGGCTACACCTTC; d_gene: .; v_gene: TRBV29-1; abundance: .; j_gene: TRBJ1-2
CDR3aa: CASPADINTGELFF; CDR3nt: TGTGCCTCCCCCGCGGACATCAACACCGGGGAGCTGTTTTTT; d_gene: .; v_gene: TRBV30; abundance: many; j_gene: TRBJ2-2
CDR3aa: CASSFGGGMGTDTQYF; CDR3nt: TGTGCCAGCAGCTTCGGCGGGGGGATGGGCACAGATACGCAGTATTTT; d_gene: TRBD2; v_gene: TRBV11-3; abundance: .; j_gene: TRBJ2-3
CDR3aa: CSARGRTDYEQYF; CDR3nt: TGCAGTGCTAGAGGGAGGACGGACTACGAGCAGTACTTC; d_gene: .; v_gene: TRBV20-1; abundance: .; j_gene: TRBJ2-7
CDR3aa: CASSVSTGVPPEAFF; CDR3nt: TGTGCCAGCTCAGTTTCGACAGGGGTACCCCCTGAAGCTTTCTTT; d_gene: TRBD1; v_gene: TRBV18; abundance: .; j_gene: TRBJ1-1
CDR3aa: CSARDLRSRDTHTDTQYF; CDR3nt: TGCAGTGCTAGAGATTTGCGGAGCCGGGACACCCACACAGATACGCAGTATTTT; d_gene: .; v_gene: TRBV20-1; abundance: .; j_gene: TRBJ2-3
CDR3aa: CASSLRGGSLNTYEQYF; CDR3nt: TGTGCCAGCAGTTTACGGGGCGGGAGCCTGAATACCTACGAGCAGTACTTC; d_gene: TRBD2; v_gene: TRBV28; abundance: .; j_gene: TRBJ2-7
CDR3aa: CATSVRGHGEQYF; CDR3nt: TGTGCCACCAGTGTTAGGGGTCATGGCGAGCAGTACTTC; d_gene: .; v_gene: TRBV24-1; abundance: .; j_gene: TRBJ2-7
CDR3aa: CASSLGGGLIPQFQPQHF; CDR3nt: TGTGCCAGCAGTTTAGGTGGAGGACTGATCCCCCAGTTTCAGCCCCAGCATTTT; d_gene: .; v_gene: TRBV28; abundance: .; j_gene: TRBJ1-5
CDR3aa: CASSQDQLAGVTDTQYF; CDR3nt: TGTGCCAGCAGCCAAGATCAACTAGCGGGAGTCACAGATACGCAGTATTTT; d_gene: TRBD2; v_gene: TRBV3-1; abundance: many; j_gene: TRBJ2-3
CDR3aa: CASSLERQAGEKLFF; CDR3nt: TGTGCCAGCAGCTTAGAACGGCAGGCGGGTGAAAAACTGTTTTTT; d_gene: .; v_gene: TRBV7-9; abundance: few; j_gene: TRBJ1-4
CDR3aa: CASSLAGPPYEQYF; CDR3nt: TGTGCCAGCAGCTTGGCGGGGCCCCCCTACGAGCAGTACTTC; d_gene: .; v_gene: TRBV5-4; abundance: .; j_gene: TRBJ2-7
CDR3aa: CASSPSGTNTGELFF; CDR3nt: TGTGCCAGCAGCCCCTCCGGGACCAACACCGGGGAGCTGTTTTTT; d_gene: .; v_gene: TRBV7-3; abundance: .; j_gene: TRBJ2-2
CDR3aa: CASSPRTGVNYGYTF; CDR3nt: TGTGCCAGCAGCCCACGGACAGGGGTAAACTATGGCTACACCTTC; d_gene: TRBD1; v_gene: TRBV7-9; abundance: many; j_gene: TRBJ1-2
CDR3aa: CASSPQRSSAEQYF; CDR3nt: TGTGCCAGCAGCCCGCAGCGGTCCTCGGCCGAGCAGTACTTC; d_gene: .; v_gene: TRBV12-3/TRBV12-4; abundance: .; j_gene: TRBJ2-7
CDR3aa: CASSSRDQPNTGELFF; CDR3nt: TGTGCCAGCAGCTCTCGGGACCAACCGAACACCGGGGAGCTGTTTTTT; d_gene: .; v_gene: TRBV7-9; abundance: medium-sized; j_gene: TRBJ2-2
CDR3aa: CASSSLAGERETQYF; CDR3nt: TGTGCCAGCAGTTCATTAGCGGGAGAGAGAGAGACCCAGTACTTC; d_gene: TRBD2; v_gene: TRBV28; abundance: .; j_gene: TRBJ2-5
CDR3aa: CASSLGSGGSYEQYF; CDR3nt: TGTGCCAGCAGTTTAGGTAGCGGGGGTTCCTACGAGCAGTACTTC; d_gene: TRBD2; v_gene: TRBV28; abundance: many; j_gene: TRBJ2-7
CDR3aa: CASSQVGNLKGYNEQFF; CDR3nt: TGTGCCAGCAGCCAAGTGGGAAACCTAAAGGGTTACAATGAGCAGTTCTTC; d_gene: .; v_gene: TRBV3-1; abundance: .; j_gene: TRBJ2-1
CDR3aa: CSALMGGTENTEAFF; CDR3nt: TGCAGTGCTTTAATGGGGGGGACAGAGAACACTGAAGCTTTCTTT; d_gene: TRBD1; v_gene: TRBV20-1; abundance: .; j_gene: TRBJ1-1
CDR3aa: CASSLAGGPEQFF; CDR3nt: TGTGCCAGCAGTTTGGCGGGAGGGCCGGAGCAGTTCTTC; d_gene: TRBD2; v_gene: TRBV27; abundance: .; j_gene: TRBJ2-1
CDR3aa: CASSLGRDPSTDTQYF; CDR3nt: TGTGCCAGCAGCTTAGGGCGGGATCCTAGCACAGATACGCAGTATTTT; d_gene: .; v_gene: TRBV11-2; abundance: .; j_gene: TRBJ2-3
CDR3aa: CASRSGRGTSTDTQYF; CDR3nt: TGTGCCAGTAGAAGCGGGAGGGGAACTAGCACAGATACGCAGTATTTT; d_gene: TRBD2; v_gene: TRBV19; abundance: many; j_gene: TRBJ2-3
CDR3aa: CASSEALAGADTQYF; CDR3nt: TGTGCCAGCAGTGAAGCGCTAGCGGGAGCAGATACGCAGTATTTT; d_gene: TRBD2; v_gene: TRBV6-1; abundance: many; j_gene: TRBJ2-3
CDR3aa: CASSLGQTTDTQYF; CDR3nt: TGCGCCAGCAGCTTGGGGCAGACCACAGATACGCAGTATTTT; d_gene: .; v_gene: TRBV5-1; abundance: many; j_gene: TRBJ2-3